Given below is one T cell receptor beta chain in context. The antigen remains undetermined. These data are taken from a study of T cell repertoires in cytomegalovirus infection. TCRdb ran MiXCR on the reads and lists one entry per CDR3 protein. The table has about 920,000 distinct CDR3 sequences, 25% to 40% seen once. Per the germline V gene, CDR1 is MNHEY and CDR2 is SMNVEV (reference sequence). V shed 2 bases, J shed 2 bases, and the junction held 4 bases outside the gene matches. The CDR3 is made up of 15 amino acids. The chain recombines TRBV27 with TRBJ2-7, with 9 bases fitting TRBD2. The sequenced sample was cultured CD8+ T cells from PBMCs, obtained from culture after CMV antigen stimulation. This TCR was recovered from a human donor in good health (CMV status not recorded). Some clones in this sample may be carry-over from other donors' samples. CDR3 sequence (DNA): TGTGCCAGCAGTTTAGATGGCGGGGGGGCCTACGAGCAGTACTTC. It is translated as CASSLDGGGAYEQYF.